The present T cell receptor (beta chain) was sequenced within a study of blood T cell repertoires in COVID-19. Study background: Sources were T cells, B-cell-depleted T cells, or PBMCs; the material itself was cDNA or gDNA.

This clone was recorded once. V lost 9 bases, J lost 6 bases, and 11 bases stayed unmatched. Germline-derived CDR1 and CDR2 are MNHEY and SMNVEV (reference sequence). CDR3 size: 14 residues. Per the original data handling: Reference gene primer amplification gave estimated nucleated cell counts. Data came from immunoSEQ multiplex PCR; TCRdb stores just in-frame clones and leaves some out. Clone size and the V and J calls come from that table; the DNA yielded D and trimming. The sample carries some 310,000 clones, about 90% recorded once. Material: PBMCs or T cells enriched from blood (not recorded which). The TCR was taken from a woman aged 25 to 39 who had recovered from COVID-19. The chain recombines TRBV27 with TRBJ2-3; 8 positions agree with TRBD2. CDR3 nucleotide sequence: TGTGCCAGTACCACTAGCGGCTCCAGGGATACGCAGTATTTT. This translates into CASTTSGSRDTQYF.